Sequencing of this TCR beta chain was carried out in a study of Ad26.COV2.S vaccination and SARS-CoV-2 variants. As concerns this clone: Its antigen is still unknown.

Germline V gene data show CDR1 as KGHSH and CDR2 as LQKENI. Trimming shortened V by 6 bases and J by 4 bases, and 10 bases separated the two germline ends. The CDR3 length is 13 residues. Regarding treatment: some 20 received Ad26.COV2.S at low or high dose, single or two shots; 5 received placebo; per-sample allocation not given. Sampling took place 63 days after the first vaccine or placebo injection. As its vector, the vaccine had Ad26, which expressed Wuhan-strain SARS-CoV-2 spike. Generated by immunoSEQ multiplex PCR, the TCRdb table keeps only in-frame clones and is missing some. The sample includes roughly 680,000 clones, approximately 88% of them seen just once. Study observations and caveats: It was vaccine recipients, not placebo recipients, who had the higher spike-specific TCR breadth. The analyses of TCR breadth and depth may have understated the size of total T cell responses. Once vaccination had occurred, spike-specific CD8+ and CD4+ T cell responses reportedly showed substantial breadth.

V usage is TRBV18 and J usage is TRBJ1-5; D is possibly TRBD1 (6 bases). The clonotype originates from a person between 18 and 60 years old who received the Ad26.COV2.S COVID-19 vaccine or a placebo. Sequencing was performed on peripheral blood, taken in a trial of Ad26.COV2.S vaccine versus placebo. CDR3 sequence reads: CASSWDKNQPQHF. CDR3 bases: TGTGCCAGCTCCTGGGACAAAAATCAGCCCCAGCATTTT.